This TCR beta chain was retrieved from a study of cytomegalovirus exposure and HLA in healthy donors. Study-wide background: Earlier, 117 million unique TCR beta sequences were recovered from about 179 million T cells by an analysis.

Concerning this clone itself: The antigen remains unidentified.

PCR was performed using 60 Vbeta and 13 Jbeta primers. Sequencing was performed with immunoSEQ multiplex PCR; in TCRdb, only in-frame clones are kept and a portion is missing. Altogether over 120,000 clones are present, around 80% being singletons, with the ten largest covering 9% to 10%. Findings and limits, study-wide: Later analysis identified about 15,000 TCR beta sequences associated with HLA alleles, using a false discovery rate threshold of 0.05.

V was cut by 2 bases and J by 7 bases, with 11 bases left in between. This CDR3 has 13 amino acids. CDR1 is SGHTA, CDR2 FQGTGA, per germline. The chain has TRBV7-3 and TRBJ1-2; D is unresolved. The origin of this receptor is a woman aged 55-69 years in good health and CMV-seropositive. The sequenced material came from PBMCs. CDR3 DNA: TGTGCCAGCAGCTTATATGTAGGGAGTGGCTACACCTTC. It codes for CASSLYVGSGYTF.